This T cell receptor beta chain is drawn from a study of blood T cell repertoires in COVID-19. Overall study: Acute and convalescent COVID-19 samples came from the United States, Italy and Spain. PBMCs, B-cell-depleted T cells, or T cells were the source of the cDNA or gDNA that made up the material.

The CDR3 covers 15 residues. CDR1 and CDR2 from the germline V gene are KGHDR and SFDVKD. After removal of 4 bases from V and 5 bases from J, the junction contained 10 bases not matched to a gene. Measured with immunoSEQ multiplex PCR; TCRdb has only the in-frame clones, and not every one. Here the sample spans approximately 220,000 clones, around 86% being singletons. The receptor was derived from a man in his fifties or sixties with acute or convalescent COVID-19. Source material: peripheral blood. V gene TRBV24-1 combines with J gene TRBJ2-7, with TRBD1 identical over 7 bases. The CDR3 DNA is TGTGCCACCAGTGACACTCTCGACAGGGCGAACGAGCAGTACTTC. Translated, it gives CATSDTLDRANEQYF.